Listed below are T cell receptor beta chains from one sample, sequenced in a study of cytomegalovirus exposure and HLA in healthy donors. Clones were read by immunoSEQ multiplex PCR, and TCRdb kept only the in-frame ones, dropping some. This sample has about 120,000 clones, with less than 80% found just once. The sample comprised PBMCs. These receptors came from a woman aged 50 to 65 in good health and CMV-seropositive. CDR3s include the opening cysteine and the closing phenylalanine or tryptophan. The D gene is left open where the match is weak. Not every row has a clone size; where given, it reads once, few, many or a size class.

D gene	V gene	J gene	CDR3 length	clone size	CDR3 DNA	CDR3 protein
TRBD1	TRBV30	TRBJ1-1	13	-	TGTGCCGGTGACAGGGGTGCGAACACTGAAGCTTTCTTT	CAGDRGANTEAFF
-	TRBV4-2	TRBJ2-7	16	-	TGTGCCAGCAGCCAAGTTTCCGCCGGGAACATCTACGAGCAGTACTTC	CASSQVSAGNIYEQYF
TRBD1	TRBV7-2	TRBJ2-1	15	-	TGTGCCAGCAGCTTAGGAGGACAGGGCATCAATGAGCAGTTCTTC	CASSLGGQGINEQFF
-	TRBV6-1	TRBJ1-2	13	-	TGTGCCAGCATTCATTCAGGGCTCTATGGCTACACCTTC	CASIHSGLYGYTF
TRBD2	TRBV7-2	TRBJ2-5	14	few	TGTGCCAGCAGCTTATTTAGCGGGAGGGAGACCCAGTACTTC	CASSLFSGRETQYF
TRBD1	TRBV6-5	TRBJ2-7	15	-	TGTGCCAGCAGGCATCCCTCGACAGGGTCCTACGAGCAGTACTTC	CASRHPSTGSYEQYF
TRBD2	TRBV4-1	TRBJ2-1	15	few	TGCGCCAGCAGCCAAGGCCTGACTAGCGGGAGTTTCGAGTTCTTC	CASSQGLTSGSFEFF
-	TRBV6-5	TRBJ2-2	16	few	TGTGCCAGCAGTTACTCGTCGGAGTCAAACACCGGGGAGCTGTTTTTT	CASSYSSESNTGELFF
TRBD2	TRBV5-1	TRBJ2-2	16	-	TGCGCCAGCAGGGTTAGCGGGAGTACGGACACCGGGGAGCTGTTTTTT	CASRVSGSTDTGELFF
TRBD1	TRBV6-6	TRBJ1-2	15	-	TGTGCCAGCAGTTCCCGGACAGGGTTTAATTATGGCTACACCTTC	CASSSRTGFNYGYTF
-	TRBV5-1	TRBJ1-3	14	-	TGCGCCAGCAGCTTGGGAGGGTCTGGAAACACCATATATTTT	CASSLGGSGNTIYF
TRBD2	TRBV28	TRBJ2-3	17	once	TGTGCCAGCACAACGCGCCTAGCGGGAGTTAGCACAGATACGCAGTATTTT	CASTTRLAGVSTDTQYF
TRBD1	TRBV6-1	TRBJ2-7	14	once	TGTGCCAGCCATACGGACAGGGACTCCTACGAGCAGTACTTC	CASHTDRDSYEQYF
-	TRBV4-3	TRBJ2-5	14	-	TGCGCCAGCAGCCAAGGGAGTAGGGGAGAGACCCAGTACTTC	CASSQGSRGETQYF